The TCR beta chain under discussion was sequenced for a study of blood T cell repertoires in COVID-19. As for the study in general: COVID-19 samples from acute and convalescent phases originated in the United States, Italy and Spain.

Profiled with immunoSEQ multiplex PCR; TCRdb holds only in-frame clones, not every one. In the table there are tens of thousands of clones, around 89% of which are singletons. The source is a human donor with active COVID-19. The donor label of this sample is uncertain. Input material: peripheral blood.

DNA of the CDR3: TGCGCCAGCGCCCATACGGCGGGGCCCCACGAGCAGTACTTC. Its translation: CASAHTAGPHEQYF. The rearrangement links TRBV5-1 to TRBJ2-7; perhaps TRBD2 as D (6 bases). Per the germline V gene, CDR1 is SGHRS and CDR2 is YFSETQ. Deletions cut 7 bases from V and 5 bases from J, with 19 bases between. The CDR3 contains 14 residues.